This TCR beta chain came from a study of post-analysis software for immune sequencing data. Overall study: The patients showed relapsing-remitting, secondary progressive and progressive-relapsing multiple sclerosis courses.

The TCR beta cDNA libraries contained unique molecular identifiers. It was from about 1 to 10 million T cells that approximately 500,000 cDNA molecules came. TCRdb used MiXCR to reprocess the PCR reads, holding one entry per CDR3 protein. The sample carries more than 350,000 distinct CDR3 sequences, less than 40% recorded once. Comment on this clonotype: Its antigen is unidentified.

Study-wide findings and caveats: Samples sharing a preparation batch grouped tightly together when assessed by F measure. Significantly lower normalized Chao1 diversity was seen in multiple sclerosis patients than in controls. Five or six TRBV segments were more frequent in patients than controls; TRBV5-6, TRBV5-1 and TRBV20-1 belonged to this group.

The CDR3 spans 15 residues. Germline CDR1 reads SGHRS; CDR2 reads YFSETQ. The V gene lost 0 bases and the J gene lost 3 bases, with 12 bases spanning the gap. The sample taken for sequencing was blood. This chain uses TRBV5-1 with TRBJ1-2; D is perhaps TRBD1 (5 bases). The sequence came from a girl between 2 and 10 years old with multiple sclerosis. The CDR3 sequence: CASSLDDQGDYGYTF. CDR3 bases: TGCGCCAGCAGCTTGGATGACCAGGGAGACTATGGCTACACCTTC.